This entry describes one TCR beta chain. CDR3 length: 18 amino acids. Germline assignment: CDR1 GTSNPN and CDR2 SVGIG (reference sequence). V gave up 3 bases and J gave up 5 bases; unmatched junction bases: 13. These data are taken from a study of technical replicates of blood from a few donors. Clones were read by immunoSEQ multiplex PCR, and TCRdb kept only the in-frame ones, dropping some. Altogether approximately 79,000 clones are present, approximately 97% being singletons, with the ten largest covering about 0.17%. The receptor comes from a human donor in good health. The sequenced sample consisted of T cells isolated from PBMCs. The chain uses TRBV30 and TRBJ2-5; 15 positions agree with TRBD2. Here the CDR3 DNA reads TGTGCCTGGAGCCCTTCCGGACTAGCGGGGGGGCGTTGGGAGACCCAGTACTTC. Its protein is CAWSPSGLAGGRWETQYF.